This TCR beta chain was found in a study of CDR3 diversity in severe acne. CDR3 length: 13 residues. CDR1 is DFQATT, CDR2 SNEGSKA, per germline (reference sequence). Trimming at V came to 3 bases and at J to 3 bases, leaving 3 bases not matched to a gene. One entry per CDR3 protein, called by TCRdb with MiXCR from the PCR reads. The repertoire holds approximately 97,000 distinct CDR3 sequences, with roughly half as singletons. This clonotype is medium-sized within its sample. This chain links TRBV20-1 with TRBJ2-7, with 9 bases fitting TRBD1. The TCR was taken from a male donor with acne. The source material was blood. The CDR3 spells CSASRQGGYEQYF. As DNA, the CDR3 is TGCAGTGCTAGTCGACAGGGGGGCTACGAGCAGTACTTC.